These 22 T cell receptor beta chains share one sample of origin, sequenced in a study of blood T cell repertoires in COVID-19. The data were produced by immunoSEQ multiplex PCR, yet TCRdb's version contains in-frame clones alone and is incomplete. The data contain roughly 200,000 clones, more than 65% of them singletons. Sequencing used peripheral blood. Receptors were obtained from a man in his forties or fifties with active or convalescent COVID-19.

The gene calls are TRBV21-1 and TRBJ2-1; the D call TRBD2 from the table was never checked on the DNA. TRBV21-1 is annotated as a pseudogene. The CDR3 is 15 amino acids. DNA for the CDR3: TGTGCCAGCAGGAAAGGACTAGATGTTTTCAATGAGCAGTTCTTC. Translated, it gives CASRKGLDVFNEQFF.

The CDR3 sequence is CASRRDSSIHGYTF. The CDR3 region has the DNA TGTGCCAGCAGGCGGGACAGCTCCATCCATGGCTACACCTTC. The chain is built from TRBV6-5 and TRBJ1-2, with 7 bases that match TRBD1. Germline CDR1 reads MNHEY; CDR2 reads SVGAGI. The CDR3 extends over 14 amino acids. V was pared by 6 bases and J by 6 bases, with 10 bases of the junction left unmatched.

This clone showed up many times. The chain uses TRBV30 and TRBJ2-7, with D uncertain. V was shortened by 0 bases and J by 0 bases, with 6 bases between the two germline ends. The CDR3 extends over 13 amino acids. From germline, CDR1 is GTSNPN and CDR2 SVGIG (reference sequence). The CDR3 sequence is CAWSVTLSYEQYF. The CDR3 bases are TGTGCCTGGAGTGTGACACTCTCCTACGAGCAGTACTTC.

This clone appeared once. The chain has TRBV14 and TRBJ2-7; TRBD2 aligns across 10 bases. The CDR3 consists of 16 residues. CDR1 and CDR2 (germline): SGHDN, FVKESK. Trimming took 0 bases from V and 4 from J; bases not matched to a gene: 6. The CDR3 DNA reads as TGTGCCAGCAGCCAAGATTCAGGACTAGCGGTATACGAGCAGTACTTC. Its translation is CASSQDSGLAVYEQYF. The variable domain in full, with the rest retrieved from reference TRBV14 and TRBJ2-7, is EAGVTQFPSHSVIEKGQTVTLRCDPISGHDNLYWYRRVMGKEIKFLLHFVKESKQDESGMPNNRFLAERTGGTYSTLKVQPAELEDSGVYFCASSQDSGLAVYEQYFGPGTRLTVT.

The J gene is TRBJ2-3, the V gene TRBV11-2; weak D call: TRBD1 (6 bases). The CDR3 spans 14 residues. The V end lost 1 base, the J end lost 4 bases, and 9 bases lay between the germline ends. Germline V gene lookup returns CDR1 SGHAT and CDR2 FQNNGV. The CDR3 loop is CASSLGGGADTQYF. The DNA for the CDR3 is TGTGCCAGCAGCTTAGGAGGGGGAGCAGATACGCAGTATTTT.

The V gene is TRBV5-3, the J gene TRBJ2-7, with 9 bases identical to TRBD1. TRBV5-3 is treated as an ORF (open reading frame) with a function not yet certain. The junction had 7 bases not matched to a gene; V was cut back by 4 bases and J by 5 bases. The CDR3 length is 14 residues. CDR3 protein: CARSRGQGWDEQYF. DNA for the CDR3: TGTGCCAGAAGCCGGGGACAGGGTTGGGACGAGCAGTACTTC.

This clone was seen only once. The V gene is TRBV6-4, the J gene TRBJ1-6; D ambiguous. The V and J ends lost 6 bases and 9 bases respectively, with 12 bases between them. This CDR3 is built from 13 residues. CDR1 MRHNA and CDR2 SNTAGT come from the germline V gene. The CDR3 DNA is TGTGCCAGCAGCCGGGATTGCTTTTCACCCCTCCACTTT. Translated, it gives CASSRDCFSPLHF.

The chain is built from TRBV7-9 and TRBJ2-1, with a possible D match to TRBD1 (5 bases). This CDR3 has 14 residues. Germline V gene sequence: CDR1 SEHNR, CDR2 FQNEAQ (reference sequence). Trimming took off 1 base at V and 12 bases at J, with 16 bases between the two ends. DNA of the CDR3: TGTGCCAGCAGCTTAGAAAAGGGGTGGAATAGGCAGTTCTTC. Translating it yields CASSLEKGWNRQFF. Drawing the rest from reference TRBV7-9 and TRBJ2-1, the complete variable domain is DTGVSQNPRHKITKRGQNVTFRCDPISEHNRLYWYRQTLGQGPEFLTYFQNEAQLEKSRLLSDRFSAERPKGSFSTLEIQRTEQGDSAMYLCASSLEKGWNRQFFGPGTRLTVL.

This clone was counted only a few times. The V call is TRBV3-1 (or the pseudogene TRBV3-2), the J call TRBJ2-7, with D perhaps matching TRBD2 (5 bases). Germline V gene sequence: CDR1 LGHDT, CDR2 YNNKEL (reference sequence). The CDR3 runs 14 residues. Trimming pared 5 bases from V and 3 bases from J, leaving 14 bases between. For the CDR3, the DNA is TGTGCCAGCAGCGTTGCCGGCGGAGGCTACGAGCAGTACTTC. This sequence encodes CASSVAGGGYEQYF.

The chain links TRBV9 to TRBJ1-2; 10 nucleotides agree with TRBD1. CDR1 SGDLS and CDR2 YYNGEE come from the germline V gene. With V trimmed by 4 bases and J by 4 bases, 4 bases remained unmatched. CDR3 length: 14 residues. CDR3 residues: CASSSRDRGYGYTF. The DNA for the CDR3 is TGTGCCAGCAGCTCACGGGACAGGGGCTATGGCTACACCTTC.

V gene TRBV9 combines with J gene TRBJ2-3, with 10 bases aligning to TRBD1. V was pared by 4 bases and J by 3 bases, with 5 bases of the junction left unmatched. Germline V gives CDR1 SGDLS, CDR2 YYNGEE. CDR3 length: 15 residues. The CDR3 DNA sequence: TGTGCCAGCAGCCCGGGACAGGGGAGGACAGATACGCAGTATTTT. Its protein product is CASSPGQGRTDTQYF.

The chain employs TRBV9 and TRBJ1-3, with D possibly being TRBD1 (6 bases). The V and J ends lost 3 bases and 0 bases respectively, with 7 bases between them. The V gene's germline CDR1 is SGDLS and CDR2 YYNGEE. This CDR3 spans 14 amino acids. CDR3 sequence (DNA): TGTGCCAGCAGCGCACAGGGCTCTGGAAACACCATATATTTT. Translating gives CASSAQGSGNTIYF.

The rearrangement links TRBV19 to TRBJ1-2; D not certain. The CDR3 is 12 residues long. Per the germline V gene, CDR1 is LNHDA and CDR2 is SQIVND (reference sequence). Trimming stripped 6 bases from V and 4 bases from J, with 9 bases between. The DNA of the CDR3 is TGTGCCAGTAGGGTGGGAGTCTATGGCTACACCTTC. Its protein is CASRVGVYGYTF.

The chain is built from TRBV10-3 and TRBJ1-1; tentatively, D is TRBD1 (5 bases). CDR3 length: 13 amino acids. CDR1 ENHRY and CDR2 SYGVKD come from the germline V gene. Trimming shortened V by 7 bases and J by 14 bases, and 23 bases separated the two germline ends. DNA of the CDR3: TGTGCCATCAATACAGGAGGGCAGGCACTAAGCTTCTTT. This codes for CAINTGGQALSFF.

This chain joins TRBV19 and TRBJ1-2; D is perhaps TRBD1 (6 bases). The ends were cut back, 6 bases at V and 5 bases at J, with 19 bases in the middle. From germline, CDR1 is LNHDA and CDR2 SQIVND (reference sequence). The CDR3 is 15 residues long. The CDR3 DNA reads TGTGCCAGTAGCCCGACGATAGGGGGAGAGTATGGCTACACCTTC. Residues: CASSPTIGGEYGYTF.

CDR3 sequence reads: CATSRGGGVGYEQFF. The CDR3 nucleotides are TGTGCCACCAGCAGAGGCGGGGGGGTAGGCTATGAGCAGTTCTTC. The V call is TRBV15, the J call TRBJ2-1; TRBD2 matches at 9 bases. The CDR3 is made up of 15 amino acids. The ends lost 1 base at V and 8 bases at J; junction bases unmatched: 6. Germline V gene lookup returns CDR1 LNHNV and CDR2 YYDKDF (reference sequence).

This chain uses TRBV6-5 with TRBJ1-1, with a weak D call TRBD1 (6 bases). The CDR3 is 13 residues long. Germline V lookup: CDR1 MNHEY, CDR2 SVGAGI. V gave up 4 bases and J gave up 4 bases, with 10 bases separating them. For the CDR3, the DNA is TGTGCCAGCAGTTCAGGGGTGGGCACTGAAGCTTTCTTT. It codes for CASSSGVGTEAFF.

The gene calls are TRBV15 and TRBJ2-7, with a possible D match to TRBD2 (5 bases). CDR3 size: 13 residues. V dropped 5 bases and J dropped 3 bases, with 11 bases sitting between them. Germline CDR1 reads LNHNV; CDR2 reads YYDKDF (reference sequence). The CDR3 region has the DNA TGTGCCACCAGCCCGCGGGTCTACTACGAGCAGTACTTC. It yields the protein CATSPRVYYEQYF.

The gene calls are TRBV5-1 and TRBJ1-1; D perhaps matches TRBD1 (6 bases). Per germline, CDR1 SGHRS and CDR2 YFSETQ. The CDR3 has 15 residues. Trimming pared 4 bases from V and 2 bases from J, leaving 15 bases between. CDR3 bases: TGCGCCAGCAGCCTACAGGGAATGGGTAACACTGAAGCTTTCTTT. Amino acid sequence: CASSLQGMGNTEAFF.

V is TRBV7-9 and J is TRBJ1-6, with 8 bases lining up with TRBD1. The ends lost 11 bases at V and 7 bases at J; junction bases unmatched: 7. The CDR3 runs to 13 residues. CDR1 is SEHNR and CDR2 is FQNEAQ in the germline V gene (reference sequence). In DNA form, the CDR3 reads TGTGCCGGCCGGCGACAGGGGAATTCACCCCTCCACTTT. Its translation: CAGRRQGNSPLHF. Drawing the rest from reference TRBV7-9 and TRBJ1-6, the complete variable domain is DTGVSQNPRHKITKRGQNVTFRCDPISEHNRLYWYRQTLGQGPEFLTYFQNEAQLEKSRLLSDRFSAERPKGSFSTLEIQRTEQGDSAMYLCAGRRQGNSPLHFGNGTRLTVT.

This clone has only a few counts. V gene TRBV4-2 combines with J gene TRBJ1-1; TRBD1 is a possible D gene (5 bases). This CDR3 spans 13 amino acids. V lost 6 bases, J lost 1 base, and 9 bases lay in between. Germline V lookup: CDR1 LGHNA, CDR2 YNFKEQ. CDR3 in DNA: TGTGCCAGCAGTCAAACAGGGAACACTGAAGCTTTCTTT. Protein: CASSQTGNTEAFF.

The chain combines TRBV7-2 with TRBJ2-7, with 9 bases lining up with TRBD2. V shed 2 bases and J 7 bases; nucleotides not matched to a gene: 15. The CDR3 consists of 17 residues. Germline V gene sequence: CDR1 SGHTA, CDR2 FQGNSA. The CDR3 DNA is TGTGCCAGCAGCTTAATTGGTAGCGGGGGCCCTGGGGGGGAGCAGTACTTC. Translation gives CASSLIGSGGPGGEQYF.